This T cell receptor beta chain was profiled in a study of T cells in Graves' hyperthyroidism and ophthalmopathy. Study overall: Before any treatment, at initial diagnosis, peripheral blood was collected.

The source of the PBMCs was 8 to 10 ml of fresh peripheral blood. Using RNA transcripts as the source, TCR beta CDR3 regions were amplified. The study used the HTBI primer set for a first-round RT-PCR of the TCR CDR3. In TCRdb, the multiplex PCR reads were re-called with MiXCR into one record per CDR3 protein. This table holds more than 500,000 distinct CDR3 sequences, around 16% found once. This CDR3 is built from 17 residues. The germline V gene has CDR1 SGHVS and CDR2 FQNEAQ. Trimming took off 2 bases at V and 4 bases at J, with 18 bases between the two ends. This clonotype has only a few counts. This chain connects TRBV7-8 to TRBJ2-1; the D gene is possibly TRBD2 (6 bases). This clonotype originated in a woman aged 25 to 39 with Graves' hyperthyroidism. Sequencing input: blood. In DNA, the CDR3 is TGTGCCAGCAGCTTATATGGCGGCGGGGCTAATTACAATGAGCAGTTCTTC. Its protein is CASSLYGGGANYNEQFF.